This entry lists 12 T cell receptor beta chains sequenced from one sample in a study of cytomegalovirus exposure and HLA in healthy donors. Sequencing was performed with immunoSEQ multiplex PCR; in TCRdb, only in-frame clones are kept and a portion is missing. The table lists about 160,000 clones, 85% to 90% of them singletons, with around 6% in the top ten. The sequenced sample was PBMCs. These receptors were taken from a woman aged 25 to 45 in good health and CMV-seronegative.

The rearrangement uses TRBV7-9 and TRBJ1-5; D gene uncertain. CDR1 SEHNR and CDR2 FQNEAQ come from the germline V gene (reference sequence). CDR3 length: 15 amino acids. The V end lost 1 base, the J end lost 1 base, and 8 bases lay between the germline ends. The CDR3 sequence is CASSLGGSSNQPQHF. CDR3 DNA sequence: TGTGCCAGCAGCTTAGGTGGGTCCAGCAATCAGCCCCAGCATTTT.

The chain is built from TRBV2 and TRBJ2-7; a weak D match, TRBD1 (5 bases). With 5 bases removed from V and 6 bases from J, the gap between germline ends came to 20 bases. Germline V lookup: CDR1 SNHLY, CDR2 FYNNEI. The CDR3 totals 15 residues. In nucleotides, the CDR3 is TGTGCCAGCAGTTTGGCTACAGGCTCCCGAAGCGAGCAGTACTTC. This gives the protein CASSLATGSRSEQYF.

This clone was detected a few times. The CDR3 here is CAISESFRGATEAFF. CDR3 DNA sequence: TGTGCCATCAGTGAGTCTTTTCGGGGGGCGACTGAAGCTTTCTTT. The rearrangement joins TRBV10-3 to TRBJ1-1, with D tentatively TRBD1 (6 bases). V was pared by 0 bases and J by 5 bases, with 13 bases between. Germline V gives CDR1 ENHRY, CDR2 SYGVKD. The length of the CDR3 is 15 residues.

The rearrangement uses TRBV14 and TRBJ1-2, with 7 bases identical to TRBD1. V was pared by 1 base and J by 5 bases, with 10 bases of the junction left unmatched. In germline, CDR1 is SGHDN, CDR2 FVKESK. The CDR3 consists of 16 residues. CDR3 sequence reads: CASSQALQGGGYGYTF. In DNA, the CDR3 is TGTGCCAGCAGCCAAGCCTTGCAGGGGGGGGGTTATGGCTACACCTTC.

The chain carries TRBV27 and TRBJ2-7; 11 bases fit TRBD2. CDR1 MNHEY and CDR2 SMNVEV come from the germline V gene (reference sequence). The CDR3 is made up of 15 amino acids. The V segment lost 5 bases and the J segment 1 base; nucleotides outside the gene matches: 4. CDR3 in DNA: TGTGCCAGCAGTCAAAGACTAGCGGGATCCTACGAGCAGTACTTC. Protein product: CASSQRLAGSYEQYF.

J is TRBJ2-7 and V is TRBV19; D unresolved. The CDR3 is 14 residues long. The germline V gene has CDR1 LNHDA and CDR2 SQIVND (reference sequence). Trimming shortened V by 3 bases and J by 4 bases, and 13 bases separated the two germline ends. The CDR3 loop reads CASSMSGFQYEQYF. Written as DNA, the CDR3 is TGTGCCAGTAGTATGTCCGGGTTCCAATACGAGCAGTACTTC.

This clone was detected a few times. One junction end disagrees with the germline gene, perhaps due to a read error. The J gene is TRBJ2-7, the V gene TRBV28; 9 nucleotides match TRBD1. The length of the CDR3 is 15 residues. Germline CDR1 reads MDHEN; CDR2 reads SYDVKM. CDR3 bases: TGTGCCAGCAGACCCTACGGGACAGGGATCTACGAGCTGTACTTC. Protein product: CASRPYGTGIYELYF.

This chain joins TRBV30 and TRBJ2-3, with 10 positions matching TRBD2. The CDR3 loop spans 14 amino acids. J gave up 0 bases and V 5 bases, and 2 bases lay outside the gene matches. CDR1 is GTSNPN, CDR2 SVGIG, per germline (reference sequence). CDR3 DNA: TGTGCCTGGGGACTAGCGGCTAGCACAGATACGCAGTATTTT. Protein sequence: CAWGLAASTDTQYF.

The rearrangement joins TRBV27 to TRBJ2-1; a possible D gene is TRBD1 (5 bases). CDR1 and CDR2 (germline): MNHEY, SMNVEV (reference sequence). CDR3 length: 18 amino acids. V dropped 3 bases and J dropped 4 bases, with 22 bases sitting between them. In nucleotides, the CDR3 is TGTGCCAGCAGTTTGTTTTCTCCAGGGAAGTCGGGTTACAATGAGCAGTTCTTC. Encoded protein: CASSLFSPGKSGYNEQFF.

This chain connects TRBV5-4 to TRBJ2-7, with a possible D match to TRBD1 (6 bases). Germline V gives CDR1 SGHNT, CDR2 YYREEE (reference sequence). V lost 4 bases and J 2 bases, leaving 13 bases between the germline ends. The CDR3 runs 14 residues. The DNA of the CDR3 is TGTGCCAGCAGCGGCCGGGACATACCCTACGAGCAGTACTTC. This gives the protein CASSGRDIPYEQYF.

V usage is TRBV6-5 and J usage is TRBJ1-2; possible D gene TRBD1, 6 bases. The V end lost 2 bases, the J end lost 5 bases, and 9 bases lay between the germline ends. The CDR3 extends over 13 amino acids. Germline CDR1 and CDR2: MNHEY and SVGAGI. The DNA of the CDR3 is TGTGCCAGCAGTTACGGGACACCTTATGGCTACACCTTC. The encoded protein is CASSYGTPYGYTF.

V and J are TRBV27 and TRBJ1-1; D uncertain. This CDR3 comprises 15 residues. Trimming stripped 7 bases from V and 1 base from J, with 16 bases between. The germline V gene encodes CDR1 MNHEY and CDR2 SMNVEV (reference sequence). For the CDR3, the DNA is TGTGCCAGCAAGATCACAAGGGTAGGGAACACTGAAGCTTTCTTT. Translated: CASKITRVGNTEAFF.